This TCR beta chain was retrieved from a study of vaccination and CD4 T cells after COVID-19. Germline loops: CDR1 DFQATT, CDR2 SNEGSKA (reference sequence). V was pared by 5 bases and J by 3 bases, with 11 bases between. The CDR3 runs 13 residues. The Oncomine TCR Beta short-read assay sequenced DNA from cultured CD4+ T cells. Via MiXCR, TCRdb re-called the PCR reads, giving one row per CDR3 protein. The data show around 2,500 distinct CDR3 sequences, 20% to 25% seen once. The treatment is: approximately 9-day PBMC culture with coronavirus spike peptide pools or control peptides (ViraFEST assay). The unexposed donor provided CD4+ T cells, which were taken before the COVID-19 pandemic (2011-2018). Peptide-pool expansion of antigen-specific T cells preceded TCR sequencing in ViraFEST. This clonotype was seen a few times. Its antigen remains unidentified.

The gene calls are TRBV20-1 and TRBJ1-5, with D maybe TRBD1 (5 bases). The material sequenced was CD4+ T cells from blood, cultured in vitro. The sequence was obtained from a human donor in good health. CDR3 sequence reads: CSAQGGINQPQHF. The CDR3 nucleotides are TGCAGTGCTCAGGGAGGGATCAATCAGCCCCAGCATTTT.